Listed below are T cell receptor beta chains from one sample, sequenced in a study of control samples from healthy donors and cancer patients. Profiled with immunoSEQ multiplex PCR; TCRdb holds only in-frame clones, not every one. The table shows approximately 70,000 clones, with under 90% occurring only once. The sample was PBMCs. The receptors were gathered from a man in his sixties with lung cancer. CDR3s include the opening cysteine and the closing phenylalanine or tryptophan. Each record gives: V gene, J gene, clone size, D gene, CDR3 protein, CDR3 DNA. D genes are given only for firm matches. The size entry is marked missing in some rows and otherwise reads once, few, many or a size class.

V: TRBV11-2
J: TRBJ2-7
size: .
D: .
CDR3: CASSLEGRGGYEQYF
DNA: TGTGCCAGCAGCTTAGAAGGCAGGGGGGGCTACGAGCAGTACTTC

V: TRBV9
J: TRBJ2-1
size: .
D: .
CDR3: CASSVLSSYNEQFF
DNA: TGTGCCAGCAGCGTATTGTCTTCCTACAATGAGCAGTTCTTC

V: TRBV5-1
J: TRBJ1-1
size: .
D: TRBD1
CDR3: CASSSGQLTTNTEAFF
DNA: TGCGCCAGCAGCTCGGGACAGCTCACAACGAACACTGAAGCTTTCTTT

V: TRBV29-1
J: TRBJ2-7
size: .
D: TRBD1
CDR3: CSRTFRDRVHYEQYF
DNA: TGCAGCCGGACCTTCCGGGACAGGGTTCACTACGAGCAGTACTTC

V: TRBV30
J: TRBJ1-1
size: .
D: .
CDR3: CAWRESDTEAFF
DNA: TGTGCCTGGAGGGAGTCAGACACTGAAGCTTTCTTT

V: TRBV2
J: TRBJ2-5
size: .
D: .
CDR3: CASGAFQETQYF
DNA: TGTGCCAGCGGAGCTTTTCAAGAGACCCAGTACTTC

V: TRBV10-1
J: TRBJ2-7
size: .
D: TRBD1
CDR3: CASSRDSGSSSYEQYF
DNA: TGCGCCAGCAGTAGGGACAGCGGTTCTAGCTCCTACGAGCAGTACTTC

V: TRBV7-9
J: TRBJ2-7
size: .
D: TRBD1
CDR3: CASSPGAGQGRPYEQYF
DNA: TGTGCCAGCAGCCCAGGCGCCGGACAGGGGCGACCCTACGAGCAGTACTTC

V: TRBV7-3
J: TRBJ2-3
size: .
D: TRBD1
CDR3: CASSLTPDRTPDTQYF
DNA: TGTGCCAGCAGCTTAACCCCGGACAGGACCCCGGATACGCAGTATTTT

V: TRBV6-5
J: TRBJ1-3
size: .
D: .
CDR3: CASSTTVAGNTIYF
DNA: TGTGCCAGCAGTACTACAGTAGCCGGAAACACCATATATTTT

V: TRBV4-1
J: TRBJ2-6
size: .
D: .
CDR3: CASSQTTGANVLTF
DNA: TGCGCCAGCAGCCAGACCACTGGGGCCAACGTCCTGACTTTC

V: TRBV5-1
J: TRBJ2-5
size: .
D: TRBD1
CDR3: CASSLGKRQGQETQYF
DNA: TGCGCCAGCAGCTTGGGGAAAAGACAGGGCCAAGAGACCCAGTACTTC

V: TRBV6-1
J: TRBJ2-5
size: .
D: .
CDR3: CASSESLVTDQETQYF
DNA: TGTGCCAGCAGTGAATCTTTGGTGACAGACCAAGAGACCCAGTACTTC

V: TRBV2
J: TRBJ2-3
size: .
D: .
CDR3: CASRGERTDTQYF
DNA: TGTGCCAGCAGGGGGGAGCGCACAGATACGCAGTATTTT

V: TRBV11-3
J: TRBJ1-6
size: .
D: .
CDR3: CASSLEGTAPNSPLHF
DNA: TGTGCCAGCAGCTTAGAAGGTACAGCACCGAATTCACCCCTCCACTTT

V: TRBV25-1
J: TRBJ2-5
size: .
D: .
CDR3: CASSWGGGRGGETQYF
DNA: TGTGCCAGCAGTTGGGGTGGGGGTCGGGGCGGAGAGACCCAGTACTTC

V: TRBV7-9
J: TRBJ2-1
size: .
D: .
CDR3: CASRLNHEQFF
DNA: TGTGCCAGCAGGCTAAATCATGAGCAGTTCTTC

V: TRBV27
J: TRBJ2-2
size: once
D: .
CDR3: CASRRSGRGAGELFF
DNA: TGTGCCAGCAGGCGAAGCGGTAGGGGGGCCGGGGAGCTGTTTTTT

V: TRBV12-3/TRBV12-4
J: TRBJ1-1
size: .
D: .
CDR3: CASSEGGDTEAFF
DNA: TGTGCCAGCAGCGAAGGGGGGGACACTGAAGCTTTCTTT

V: TRBV10-2
J: TRBJ1-4
size: .
D: .
CDR3: CASSENTGEKLFF
DNA: TGCGCCAGCAGTGAGAATACAGGGGAAAAACTGTTTTTT

V: TRBV12-3/TRBV12-4
J: TRBJ1-1
size: few
D: .
CDR3: CASSARANTEAFF
DNA: TGTGCCAGCAGTGCCCGGGCGAACACTGAAGCTTTCTTT

V: TRBV24-1
J: TRBJ1-4
size: .
D: .
CDR3: CATSDSEAPVEKLFF
DNA: TGTGCCACCAGTGATTCAGAGGCGCCGGTTGAAAAACTGTTTTTT

V: TRBV6-4
J: TRBJ2-2
size: .
D: TRBD2
CDR3: CASSVLAGPTGELFF
DNA: TGTGCCAGCAGTGTACTAGCGGGGCCCACCGGGGAGCTGTTTTTT

V: TRBV25-1
J: TRBJ1-2
size: .
D: TRBD1
CDR3: CASIKSGQGLYGYTF
DNA: TGTGCCAGTATTAAATCGGGACAGGGGCTCTATGGCTACACCTTC

V: TRBV3-1/TRBV3-2
J: TRBJ2-3
size: few
D: .
CDR3: CASSQVADTQYF
DNA: TGTGCCAGCAGCCAAGTAGCGGATACGCAGTATTTT

V: TRBV6-1
J: TRBJ1-5
size: .
D: .
CDR3: CASSEAGGAGQPQHF
DNA: TGTGCCAGCAGTGAAGCGGGGGGGGCGGGGCAGCCCCAGCATTTT

V: TRBV5-1
J: TRBJ1-2
size: .
D: .
CDR3: CASSLASGIGYGYTF
DNA: TGCGCCAGCAGCTTGGCATCGGGGATCGGCTATGGCTACACCTTC

V: TRBV12-3/TRBV12-4
J: TRBJ2-7
size: .
D: .
CDR3: CASSLGGRGEQYF
DNA: TGTGCCAGCAGTTTGGGGGGCAGGGGTGAGCAGTACTTC

V: TRBV25-1
J: TRBJ1-4
size: .
D: .
CDR3: CASSDATRVDEKLFF
DNA: TGTGCCAGCAGTGACGCCACACGGGTCGATGAAAAACTGTTTTTT

V: TRBV15
J: TRBJ2-5
size: .
D: .
CDR3: CATSREVTETQYF
DNA: TGTGCCACCAGCAGAGAAGTAACAGAGACCCAGTACTTC

V: TRBV9
J: TRBJ2-3
size: .
D: .
CDR3: CASSVALGTDTQYF
DNA: TGTGCCAGCAGCGTAGCGTTGGGTACAGATACGCAGTATTTT

V: TRBV12-5
J: TRBJ1-3
size: .
D: .
CDR3: CASGLGTVMTGNTIYF
DNA: TGTGCTAGTGGTCTCGGGACTGTTATGACTGGAAACACCATATATTTT

V: TRBV9
J: TRBJ1-2
size: .
D: TRBD1
CDR3: CASSVEGQGIKSYGYTF
DNA: TGTGCCAGCAGCGTAGAGGGACAGGGTATCAAAAGCTATGGCTACACCTTC

V: TRBV30
J: TRBJ2-1
size: .
D: TRBD2
CDR3: CAWRGLAGINEQFF
DNA: TGTGCCTGGAGGGGACTAGCGGGGATCAATGAGCAGTTCTTC

V: TRBV5-1
J: TRBJ2-7
size: .
D: .
CDR3: CASRGRGYEQYF
DNA: TGCGCCAGCAGGGGCAGGGGTTACGAGCAGTACTTC

V: TRBV7-9
J: TRBJ2-3
size: .
D: .
CDR3: CASSLDSGSTDTQYF
DNA: TGTGCCAGCAGCTTAGACAGCGGTAGCACAGATACGCAGTATTTT

V: TRBV14
J: TRBJ2-3
size: .
D: TRBD2
CDR3: CASSPAGVTDTQYF
DNA: TGTGCCAGCAGCCCAGCGGGGGTCACAGATACGCAGTATTTT

V: TRBV11-3
J: TRBJ1-1
size: few
D: .
CDR3: CASSPSINVNTEAFF
DNA: TGTGCCAGCAGCCCCTCGATAAACGTGAACACTGAAGCTTTCTTT

V: TRBV2
J: TRBJ1-3
size: .
D: .
CDR3: CASSEINSGNTIYF
DNA: TGTGCCAGCAGTGAGATTAACTCTGGAAACACCATATATTTT

V: TRBV7-3
J: TRBJ1-2
size: .
D: TRBD1
CDR3: CASSSGGQGEGYTF
DNA: TGTGCCAGCAGCTCGGGCGGACAGGGGGAGGGCTACACCTTC

V: TRBV7-9
J: TRBJ2-3
size: .
D: TRBD1
CDR3: CASRGQGDTQYF
DNA: TGTGCCAGCAGGGGACAGGGAGATACGCAGTATTTT

V: TRBV6-1
J: TRBJ2-6
size: .
D: .
CDR3: CASSEPGAGANVLTF
DNA: TGTGCCAGCAGTGAACCGGGGGCAGGGGCCAACGTCCTGACTTTC

V: TRBV5-1
J: TRBJ1-1
size: .
D: .
CDR3: CASSEGVSSMNTEAFF
DNA: TGCGCCAGCAGCGAGGGAGTCAGTTCCATGAACACTGAAGCTTTCTTT

V: TRBV5-1
J: TRBJ1-5
size: few
D: .
CDR3: CASSHGGVSNQPQHF
DNA: TGCGCCAGCAGTCACGGCGGGGTTAGCAATCAGCCCCAGCATTTT

V: TRBV6-1
J: TRBJ1-5
size: .
D: .
CDR3: CASSDLQYSNQPQHF
DNA: TGTGCCAGCAGTGATCTACAGTATAGCAATCAGCCCCAGCATTTT

V: TRBV5-6
J: TRBJ2-7
size: .
D: .
CDR3: CASSFKDADAYEQYF
DNA: TGTGCCAGCAGCTTTAAAGATGCAGACGCTTACGAGCAGTACTTC